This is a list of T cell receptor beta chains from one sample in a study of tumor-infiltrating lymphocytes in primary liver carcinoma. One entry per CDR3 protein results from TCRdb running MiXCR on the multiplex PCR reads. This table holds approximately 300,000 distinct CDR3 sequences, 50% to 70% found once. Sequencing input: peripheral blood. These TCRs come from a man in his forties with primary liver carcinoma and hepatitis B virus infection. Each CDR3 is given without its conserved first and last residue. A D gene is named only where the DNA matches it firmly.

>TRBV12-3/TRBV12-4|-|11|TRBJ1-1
ASTVSWGLEAF
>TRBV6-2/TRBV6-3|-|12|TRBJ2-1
ASSYSIWVSEYF
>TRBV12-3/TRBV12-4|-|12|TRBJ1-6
ASSLRQENSPLY
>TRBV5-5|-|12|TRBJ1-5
ASSLALGNQPQH
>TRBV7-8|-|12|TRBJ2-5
ATSLNRDRETQY
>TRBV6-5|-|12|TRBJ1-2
ASRETGGNYGYT
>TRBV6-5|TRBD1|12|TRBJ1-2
AGSPPSGGYGYT
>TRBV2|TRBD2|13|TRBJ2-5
ATRGLAGPAETQY
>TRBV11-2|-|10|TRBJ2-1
ASKGDYNEQF
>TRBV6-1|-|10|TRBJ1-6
ASSVIEFPLH
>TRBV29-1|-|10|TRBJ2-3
SARRSTYTQY
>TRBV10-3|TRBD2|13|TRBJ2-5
AISVVAGTQETQY
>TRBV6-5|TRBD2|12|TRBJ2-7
ASSYPLAGDEQY
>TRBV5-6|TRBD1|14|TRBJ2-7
ASSFVRDRGSCEQY
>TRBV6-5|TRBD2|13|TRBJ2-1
ASSYWAGEASGQF
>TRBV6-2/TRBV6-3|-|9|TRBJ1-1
AVLGYTEAF
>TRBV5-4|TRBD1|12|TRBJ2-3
ASSYNQGAGTQY
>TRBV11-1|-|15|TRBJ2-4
ASSPGTETLAKNIEY
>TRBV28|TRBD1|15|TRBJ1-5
ASSLAPGQGRNQPQH
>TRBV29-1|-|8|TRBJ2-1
SVSGNEQF
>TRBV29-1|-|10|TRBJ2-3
RVPQGWHTQY
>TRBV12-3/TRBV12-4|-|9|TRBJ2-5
ANSFGDQGV
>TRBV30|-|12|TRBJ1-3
AWSGTWAGNTIY
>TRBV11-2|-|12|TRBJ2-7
ASSPKQGRYEQY
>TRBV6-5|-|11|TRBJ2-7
TSSLGYSYEQY
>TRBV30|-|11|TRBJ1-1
AWTGELNTEAF
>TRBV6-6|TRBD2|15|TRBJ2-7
ASSYLGGAGRENEQY
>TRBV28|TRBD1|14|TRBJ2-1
ASCSGGQGFLDEQF
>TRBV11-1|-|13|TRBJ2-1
ASSSNVDRDNEQF
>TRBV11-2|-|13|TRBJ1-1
ASSSRVTMNTEAF
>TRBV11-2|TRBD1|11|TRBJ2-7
AISLGTAYEQY
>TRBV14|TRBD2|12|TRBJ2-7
ASSQESGGDEQY
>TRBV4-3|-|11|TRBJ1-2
ASSQDWGDGYT
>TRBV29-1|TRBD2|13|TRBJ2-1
SGDPGLAGPSEQF
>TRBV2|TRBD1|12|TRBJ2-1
ASSPGGVNNEQF
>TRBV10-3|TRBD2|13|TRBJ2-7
AISATSRDSGEQY
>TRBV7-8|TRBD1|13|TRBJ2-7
ASSRNLGQDNEQY
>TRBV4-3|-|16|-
AINQSPPGSGSTDTQH
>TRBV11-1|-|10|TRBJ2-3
ASSLGWDTQY
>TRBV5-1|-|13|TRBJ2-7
ASKEDLLSGYEQY
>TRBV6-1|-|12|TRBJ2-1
ASSVAGITNEQF
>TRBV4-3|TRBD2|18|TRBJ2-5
ASSQDPPRLAGGFQETQY
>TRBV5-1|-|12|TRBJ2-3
ASSFRQFTDTQY
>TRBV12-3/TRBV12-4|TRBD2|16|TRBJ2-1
ASILWASGRSSYNEQF
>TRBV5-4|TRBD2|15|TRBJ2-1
ASSLGSGSGGYNEQF
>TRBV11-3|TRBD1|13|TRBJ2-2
ASNSATGFNGELF
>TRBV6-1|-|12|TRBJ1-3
ASSDFSSGNTIY
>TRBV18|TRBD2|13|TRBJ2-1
ASSPQLAGGNEQF
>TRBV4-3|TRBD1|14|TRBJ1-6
ASSHLTGQGGSPLH